The clone carrying this TCR beta chain turned up a few times. No antigen is known for it. This CDR3 has 18 residues. CDR1 and CDR2 from the germline V gene are SGHNT and YYREEE (reference sequence). J was trimmed by 0 bases and V by 0 bases; bases with no gene match: 6. The authors ran a second PCR of roughly 7 to 11 cycles using a sample-barcoded 5' primer and a J-beta primer mix. TCRdb re-analysed the 5' RACE reads in MiXCR, keeping a single row per CDR3 protein. The sample includes roughly 680,000 distinct CDR3 sequences, under 25% of them seen just once. These data originate in a study of blood T cells in healthy people across ages. On the study more broadly: Through template switching, about one barcoded beta molecule was captured per two T cells, as measured in model experiments.

There were at least 5.5 micrograms of total RNA extracted from every sample. Study-level results: Without sorted subsets, naive and antigen-experienced compartments could not be conclusively compared.

V gene TRBV5-4 combines with J gene TRBJ2-6; 7 bases are shared with TRBD2. The specimen was blood. The clonotype originates from a man between 65 and 85 years old in good health. This chain's CDR3 is CASSLGAGRSSGANVLTF. The CDR3, as DNA: TGTGCCAGCAGCTTGGGAGCGGGGCGTAGCTCTGGGGCCAACGTCCTGACTTTC.